Below are 20 T cell receptor beta chains sequenced from a single sample in a study of blood T cell repertoires in COVID-19 (TCRdb year 2020). The library was prepared using the immunoSEQ multiplex PCR assay. TCRdb re-hosts the immuneACCESS table, in-frame sequences only. Its copies lack some clones; in the studies checked, an unresolved V gene accounts for under half of them, and the cause for the rest is not known. A total of more than 250,000 clones appear in this sample, roughly 88% of them only once. Of the sample, 1.5% to 2% is held by the ten largest clones. Sequencing used peripheral blood. All receptors derive from a young woman with COVID-19, enrolled during active disease.

The J gene is TRBJ1-2, the V gene TRBV9; 11 nucleotides match TRBD1. The CDR3 has 15 amino acids. In germline, CDR1 is SGDLS, CDR2 YYNGEE. The V gene end was trimmed by 3 bases and the J gene end by 4 bases; junction bases not matched to a gene: 5. CDR3 residues: CASSGGTGGGYGYTF. CDR3 DNA: TGTGCCAGCAGCGGAGGGACAGGGGGTGGCTATGGCTACACCTTC.

The V call is TRBV10-3, the J call TRBJ2-3, with a possible D match to TRBD2 (7 bases). Germline CDR1 and CDR2: ENHRY and SYGVKD. The CDR3 has 15 residues. Trimming took 0 bases from V and 6 from J, leaving 13 bases between them. CDR3 region: CAISESAGASDTQYF. CDR3 in DNA: TGTGCCATCAGTGAGTCGGCGGGGGCGTCGGATACGCAGTATTTT.

The J gene is TRBJ2-3, the V gene TRBV5-1; D not resolved. Trimming pared 6 bases from V and 0 bases from J, leaving 11 bases between. Germline CDR1 reads SGHRS; CDR2 reads YFSETQ. The CDR3 consists of 14 residues. This chain's CDR3 is CASKAEASTDTQYF. The DNA of the CDR3 is TGCGCCAGCAAGGCAGAGGCTAGCACAGATACGCAGTATTTT.

V usage is TRBV7-3 and J usage is TRBJ2-5; D perhaps matches TRBD1 (7 bases). CDR3 length: 14 amino acids. Trimming left V 6 bases short and J 5 bases short, with 16 bases between. CDR1 SGHTA and CDR2 FQGTGA come from the germline V gene. CDR3 protein: CASSSGGRRETQYF. The DNA for the CDR3 is TGTGCCAGCAGTTCAGGGGGGAGAAGGGAGACCCAGTACTTC.

The rearrangement uses TRBV7-9 and TRBJ1-1; 7 bases line up with TRBD1. Germline CDR1 SEHNR, CDR2 FQNEAQ (reference sequence). The CDR3 consists of 12 residues. With 2 bases clipped from V and 7 bases from J, the junction kept 1 base outside the gene matches. CDR3 sequence (DNA): TGTGCCAGCAGCTTACAGGGGGATGAAGCTTTCTTT. It specifies CASSLQGDEAFF. The full variable domain, its missing parts supplied by reference TRBV7-9 and TRBJ1-1, is DTGVSQNPRHKITKRGQNVTFRCDPISEHNRLYWYRQTLGQGPEFLTYFQNEAQLEKSRLLSDRFSAERPKGSFSTLEIQRTEQGDSAMYLCASSLQGDEAFFGQGTRLTVV.

DNA for the CDR3: TGTGCCAGCAGCCCCGGACTGCTAAATTCACCCCTCCACTTT. Residues: CASSPGLLNSPLHF. This chain uses TRBV3-1 (or the pseudogene TRBV3-2) with TRBJ1-6; D gene ambiguous. CDR1 is LGHDT, CDR2 YNNKEL, per germline (reference sequence). This CDR3 is built from 14 residues. Trimming shortened V by 4 bases and J by 7 bases, and 11 bases separated the two germline ends.

In its sample, this clone was seen once. V is TRBV11-2 and J is TRBJ1-1; D not certain. Trimming cost V 5 bases and J 5 bases, with 12 bases left between them. The CDR3 is made up of 13 amino acids. Per the germline V gene, CDR1 is SGHAT and CDR2 is FQNNGV. The CDR3 DNA is TGTGCCAGCAGCCCTGTTGGAGGGACTGAAGCTTTCTTT. As protein: CASSPVGGTEAFF.

This chain connects TRBV19 to TRBJ1-4, with TRBD1 identical over 7 bases. Germline lookup yields CDR1 LNHDA and CDR2 SQIVND (reference sequence). CDR3 length equals 15 residues. Trimming took 3 bases from V and 4 from J; bases not matched to a gene: 5. The CDR3 loop reads CASSMEYRGNEKLFF. The CDR3 region has the DNA TGTGCCAGTAGTATGGAATACAGGGGTAATGAAAAACTGTTTTTT.

The chain employs TRBV29-1 and TRBJ1-2, with D possibly being TRBD1 (6 bases). The CDR3 sequence is 12 residues long. Trimming removed 6 bases from V and 8 bases from J, with 16 bases in between. Germline-derived CDR1 and CDR2 are SQVTM and ANQGSEA. The CDR3 nucleotides are TGCAGCGTCGAGGCCAGGGGACGAGGCTACACCTTC. It is translated as CSVEARGRGYTF. The whole variable domain, remainder taken from reference TRBV29-1 and TRBJ1-2, is SAVISQKPSRDICQRGTSLTIQCQVDSQVTMMFWYRQQPGQSLTLIATANQGSEATYESGFVIDKFPISRPNLTFSTLTVSNMSPEDSSIYLCSVEARGRGYTFGSGTRLTVV.

This clone has more than one count but fewer than ten. The chain is built from TRBV5-6 and TRBJ1-2; tentatively, D is TRBD1 (6 bases). Germline values: CDR1 SGHDT, CDR2 YYEEEE. Trimming cost V 4 bases and J 4 bases, with 17 bases left between them. The CDR3 is made up of 15 amino acids. The CDR3 nucleotides read TGTGCCAGCAGCGAGACAGGTCCCAATATCTATGGCTACACCTTC. Translation gives CASSETGPNIYGYTF.

The V gene is TRBV6-8, the J gene TRBJ1-1; 9 bases match TRBD1. CDR3 length: 19 amino acids. V was clipped by 4 bases and J by 1 base; unmatched bases: 16. CDR1 is MNHGY, CDR2 SAAAGT, per germline. For the CDR3, the DNA is TGTGCCAGCAGTTTCCGGGACAGGGCCCCCCCGAGGGAGAACACTGAAGCTTTCTTT. The encoded protein is CASSFRDRAPPRENTEAFF.

This rearrangement joins TRBV15 to TRBJ1-2; TRBD1 matches at 8 bases. V lost 1 base, J lost 6 bases, and 22 bases stayed unmatched. The CDR3 extends over 20 amino acids. Germline V gives CDR1 LNHNV, CDR2 YYDKDF (reference sequence). This chain's CDR3 is CATSRALKTTRTDRGHGYTF. For the CDR3, the DNA is TGTGCCACCAGCAGAGCCCTCAAAACTACCCGAACCGACAGGGGCCATGGCTACACCTTC.

The chain employs TRBV10-3 and TRBJ1-5; perhaps TRBD1 as D (6 bases). Trimming shortened V by 0 bases and J by 3 bases, and 15 bases separated the two germline ends. CDR1 and CDR2 (germline): ENHRY, SYGVKD. The CDR3 runs to 17 residues. CDR3 DNA sequence: TGTGCCATCAGTGAGTCGATCCGGGGGGGGGCCAATCAGCCCCAGCATTTT. Encoded protein: CAISESIRGGANQPQHF.

The rearrangement links TRBV5-1 to TRBJ1-1, with D perhaps TRBD1 (5 bases). Trimming took 0 bases from V and 3 from J, leaving 12 bases between them. The CDR3 is 15 residues long. Germline V gives CDR1 SGHRS, CDR2 YFSETQ. CDR3 coding DNA: TGCGCCAGCAGCTTGGCCGACAGCGTGTACACTGAAGCTTTCTTT. Its protein is CASSLADSVYTEAFF. Supplemented by reference TRBV5-1 and TRBJ1-1, the full variable domain reads KAGVTQTPRYLIKTRGQQVTLSCSPISGHRSVSWYQQTPGQGLQFLFEYFSETQRNKGNFPGRFSGRQFSNSRSEMNVSTLELGDSALYLCASSLADSVYTEAFFGQGTRLTVV.

V and J are TRBV27 and TRBJ1-2, with a tentative D call TRBD1 (5 bases). The length of the CDR3 is 13 residues. The germline CDR1 and CDR2 sequences are MNHEY and SMNVEV (reference sequence). V was trimmed by 2 bases and J by 8 bases, leaving 12 bases between them. CDR3 nucleotides: TGTGCCAGCAGTTTAAAAGGGGCGGACGGCTACACCTTC. Its translation: CASSLKGADGYTF.

The chain joins TRBV7-9 to TRBJ2-7; 10 bases are shared with TRBD1. This CDR3 is 14 amino acids long. Germline CDR1 reads SEHNR; CDR2 reads FQNEAQ (reference sequence). With V trimmed by 3 bases and J by 3 bases, 2 bases remained unmatched. CDR3 protein: CASSLTGGFYEQYV. The CDR3 DNA is TGTGCCAGCAGCTTGACAGGGGGCTTCTACGAGCAGTACGTC.

This chain uses TRBV7-9 with TRBJ2-2, with D perhaps TRBD1 (6 bases). Germline CDR1 is SEHNR and CDR2 is FQNEAQ (reference sequence). Trimming removed 3 bases at V and 5 bases at J, with 13 bases between. CDR3 size: 15 residues. The CDR3 reads CASSFQGLGTGELFF. The CDR3 DNA reads TGTGCCAGCAGCTTTCAGGGGCTTGGAACCGGGGAGCTGTTTTTT.

The chain joins TRBV28 to TRBJ1-2; 9 bases fit TRBD1. Germline V CDR1 and CDR2: MDHEN, SYDVKM. This CDR3 has 18 residues. J was trimmed by 4 bases and V by 5 bases; bases with no gene match: 17. CDR3 nucleotide sequence: TGTGCCAGCAGTCTCTCTAGGGACAGGGAAGGGGTGGCCTATGGCTACACCTTC. It is translated as CASSLSRDREGVAYGYTF.

The CDR3 sequence: CATSEQGDGYTF. As DNA, the CDR3 is TGTGCCACCAGTGAACAGGGGGATGGCTACACCTTC. The chain joins TRBV24-1 to TRBJ1-2; 8 nucleotides match TRBD1. V lost 4 bases and J lost 6; bases outside the gene matches: 0. Per the germline V gene, CDR1 is KGHDR and CDR2 is SFDVKD. The CDR3 extends over 12 amino acids.

V is TRBV7-6 and J is TRBJ2-2, with 8 bases matching TRBD1. CDR3 length: 15 amino acids. From germline, CDR1 is SGHVS and CDR2 FNYEAQ. With V trimmed by 5 bases and J by 5 bases, 7 bases remained unmatched. For the CDR3, the DNA is TGTGCCAGCAGCGGAAGACAGGGGTCTACCGGGGAGCTGTTTTTT. This encodes CASSGRQGSTGELFF. The variable domain in full, completed from reference TRBV7-6 and TRBJ2-2, reads GAGVSQSPRYKVTKRGQDVALRCDPISGHVSLYWYRQALGQGPEFLTYFNYEAQQDKSGLPNDRFSAERPEGSISTLTIQRTEQRDSAMYRCASSGRQGSTGELFFGEGSRLTVL.